The 23 T cell receptor beta chains in this list originate from one sample, sequenced in a study of T cell changes during pregnancy in multiple sclerosis. Assay used: immunoSEQ multiplex PCR; TCRdb lists only in-frame clones, some missing. There are 40,000 to 55,000 clones in the sample; just under 95% occur only once, and over 0.5% lies in the top ten. Sequences were derived from CD4+ T cells from peripheral blood mononuclear cells, sampled in the third trimester of pregnancy. The receptors here all came from a female donor with multiple sclerosis, enrolled in a pregnancy study.

The chain joins TRBV15 to TRBJ2-7, with 7 bases aligning to TRBD2. Germline CDR1 reads LNHNV; CDR2 reads YYDKDF (reference sequence). The trim removed 3 bases at V and 3 bases at J, leaving 2 bases unmatched. The CDR3 has 13 residues. CDR3 protein: CATSRGGLYEQYF. The CDR3 nucleotides are TGTGCCACCAGCAGGGGAGGGCTCTACGAGCAGTACTTC.

V and J are TRBV30 and TRBJ1-2, with D perhaps matching TRBD1 (6 bases). The CDR3 has 14 residues. V was shortened by 1 base and J by 3 bases, with 12 bases between the two germline ends. Germline V lookup: CDR1 GTSNPN, CDR2 SVGIG (reference sequence). The CDR3: CAWSAGQLHYGYTF. Here the CDR3 DNA reads TGTGCCTGGAGTGCCGGACAGCTTCACTATGGCTACACCTTC.

The V and J genes are TRBV7-9 and TRBJ1-1; 8 bases are shared with TRBD1. This CDR3 has 18 amino acids. After removal of 4 bases from V and 2 bases from J, the junction contained 15 bases not matched to a gene. Germline lookup yields CDR1 SEHNR and CDR2 FQNEAQ (reference sequence). The CDR3 DNA follows: TGTGCCAGCAGCTCTCTCGGGACAGGTATCGCAGGAAACACTGAAGCTTTCTTT. This sequence encodes CASSSLGTGIAGNTEAFF.

V gene TRBV19 combines with J gene TRBJ1-5, with 7 bases aligning to TRBD1. V gave up 6 bases and J gave up 0 bases; unmatched junction bases: 11. CDR1 is LNHDA, CDR2 SQIVND, per germline (reference sequence). The CDR3 runs to 17 residues. The CDR3 spells CASSPRGSFSSNQPQHF. The CDR3 DNA reads as TGTGCCAGTAGCCCCAGGGGGTCCTTTTCTAGCAATCAGCCCCAGCATTTT.

This rearrangement joins TRBV27 to TRBJ2-5; D possibly corresponds to TRBD1 (5 bases). Germline CDR1 reads MNHEY; CDR2 reads SMNVEV (reference sequence). The CDR3 runs 15 residues. The V end lost 3 bases, the J end lost 1 base, and 12 bases lay between the germline ends. The CDR3 reads CASSFQGRTQETQYF. CDR3 DNA: TGTGCCAGCAGTTTTCAGGGTCGGACCCAAGAGACCCAGTACTTC.

The chain combines TRBV7-9 with TRBJ2-1, with D maybe TRBD2 (6 bases). Germline lookup yields CDR1 SEHNR and CDR2 FQNEAQ (reference sequence). The CDR3 is 15 amino acids. The V gene lost 5 bases and the J gene lost 2 bases, with 13 bases spanning the gap. The CDR3 is CASSRRDSAYNEQFF. CDR3 bases: TGTGCCAGCAGCCGGCGGGATAGCGCCTACAATGAGCAGTTCTTC.

The chain uses TRBV19 and TRBJ1-2; D unresolved. V dropped 5 bases and J dropped 2 bases, with 6 bases sitting between them. The CDR3 is 12 residues long. CDR1 is LNHDA, CDR2 SQIVND, per germline (reference sequence). CDR3 amino acids: CASSLQNYGYTF. In nucleotides, the CDR3 is TGTGCCAGTAGTCTACAGAACTATGGCTACACCTTC.

This chain connects TRBV7-2 to TRBJ1-3; the D gene is possibly TRBD1 (6 bases). CDR1 and CDR2 (germline): SGHTA, FQGNSA. This CDR3 is built from 14 residues. V gave up 8 bases and J gave up 0 bases, with 11 bases separating them. In DNA form, the CDR3 reads TGTGCCAGCCGCAGGGGATTCTCTGGAAACACCATATATTTT. It yields the protein CASRRGFSGNTIYF.

For this clone: This sample includes further DNA sequences coding for the same CDR3. The chain combines TRBV7-2 with TRBJ2-7; 7 bases agree with TRBD2. Trimming removed 0 bases from V and 0 bases from J; junction bases left unmatched: 2. This CDR3 is 15 amino acids long. Germline values: CDR1 SGHTA, CDR2 FQGNSA. The CDR3 DNA reads as TGTGCCAGCAGCTTAGCGGCTAGCGGCTCCTACGAGCAGTACTTC. Its translation: CASSLAASGSYEQYF.

The V and J genes are TRBV5-5 and TRBJ1-2, with a possible D match to TRBD1 (5 bases). The CDR3 runs 13 residues. CDR1 is SGHKS and CDR2 is YYEKEE in the germline V gene (reference sequence). Trimming left V 4 bases short and J 2 bases short, with 9 bases between. The DNA of the CDR3 is TGTGCCAGCAGCCCGGACACAAACTATGGCTACACCTTC. This codes for CASSPDTNYGYTF.

For the CDR3, the DNA is TGTGCCAGCAGCTTCGCCTCGGAAGAGACCCAGTACTTC. Amino acids: CASSFASEETQYF. The V call is TRBV7-3, the J call TRBJ2-5; D gene uncertain. The CDR3 has 13 amino acids. Trimming cost V 3 bases and J 3 bases, with 8 bases left between them. Germline V gene sequence: CDR1 SGHTA, CDR2 FQGTGA. The complete variable domain, with remaining parts taken from reference TRBV7-3 and TRBJ2-5, reads GAGVSQTPSNKVTEKGKYVELRCDPISGHTALYWYRQSLGQGPEFLIYFQGTGAADDSGLPNDRFFAVRPEGSVSTLKIQRTERGDSAVYLCASSFASEETQYFGPGTRLLVL.

Only one count was recorded for this clone. The V and J genes are TRBV7-8 and TRBJ2-3; 10 bases map to TRBD2. Germline V gives CDR1 SGHVS, CDR2 FQNEAQ. This CDR3 is 15 amino acids long. With 4 bases clipped from V and 9 bases from J, the junction kept 10 bases outside the gene matches. CDR3 region: CASSSAPSSGRTQYF. The CDR3 DNA is TGTGCCAGCAGCTCAGCCCCTTCTAGCGGGAGAACGCAGTATTTT.

The chain is built from TRBV9 and TRBJ1-2; 7 positions match TRBD1. Trimming took 3 bases from V and 8 from J; bases not matched to a gene: 7. The CDR3 contains 13 residues. CDR1 is SGDLS and CDR2 is YYNGEE in the germline V gene. For the CDR3, the DNA is TGTGCCAGCAGCGCCACAGGGGTAAAGGGCTACACCTTC. Translated, it gives CASSATGVKGYTF.

The CDR3 sequence is CARSFAPKETQYF. CDR3 coding DNA: TGTGCCAGAAGCTTTGCACCTAAAGAGACCCAGTACTTC. This rearrangement joins TRBV5-3 to TRBJ2-5, with D uncertain. TRBV5-3 is assigned to the ORF class and has an uncertain function. The CDR3 runs 13 residues. With 2 bases removed from V and 3 bases from J, the gap between germline ends came to 8 bases.

Here the CDR3 reads CASSSVRGSGEQYF. The DNA for the CDR3 is TGTGCCAGCAGCTCGGTTAGGGGGTCGGGCGAGCAGTACTTC. The chain combines TRBV11-2 with TRBJ2-7; D might be TRBD1 (6 bases). The germline V and J ends were trimmed by 4 bases and 6 bases, with 16 bases remaining between them. Germline V gene sequence: CDR1 SGHAT, CDR2 FQNNGV. This CDR3 contains 14 residues.

This chain uses TRBV7-8 with TRBJ1-1; D may be TRBD1 (6 bases). CDR3 length: 16 amino acids. Germline V gives CDR1 SGHVS, CDR2 FQNEAQ. Deletions cut 5 bases from V and 1 base from J, with 17 bases between. The CDR3 sequence is CASSPGTLAWNTEAFF. The CDR3 DNA follows: TGTGCCAGCAGCCCCGGGACACTCGCCTGGAACACTGAAGCTTTCTTT.

J is TRBJ1-3 and V is TRBV18, with 8 bases fitting TRBD1. The junction had 7 bases not matched to a gene; V was cut back by 4 bases and J by 2 bases. CDR3 length: 16 amino acids. From germline, CDR1 is KGHSH and CDR2 LQKENI. Written as DNA, the CDR3 is TGTGCCAGCTCACTCGGACAGGGCCGGACTGGAAACACCATATATTTT. Protein sequence: CASSLGQGRTGNTIYF.

V usage is TRBV19 and J usage is TRBJ2-7; TRBD2 matches 12 bases. The J segment lost 4 bases and the V segment lost 6 bases, leaving 1 base of the junction unmatched. CDR3 size: 13 residues. Germline V gene sequence: CDR1 LNHDA, CDR2 SQIVND (reference sequence). CDR3 in DNA: TGTGCCAGTAGAGGACTAGCGGGATACGAGCAGTACTTC. Translation gives CASRGLAGYEQYF.

The J gene is TRBJ2-7, the V gene TRBV7-2, with D unclear. V was pared by 1 base and J by 6 bases, with 4 bases between. CDR3 length equals 11 residues. In germline, CDR1 is SGHTA, CDR2 FQGNSA. This CDR3 is CASSLVAEQYF. DNA of the CDR3: TGTGCCAGCAGCTTAGTGGCCGAGCAGTACTTC.

This rearrangement joins TRBV7-9 to TRBJ2-1, with 9 nucleotides matching TRBD2. V lost 4 bases and J lost 9; bases outside the gene matches: 16. CDR1 and CDR2 from the germline V gene are SEHNR and FQNEAQ (reference sequence). CDR3 length: 17 amino acids. CDR3 amino acids: CASSYRASGVQRGEQFF. The CDR3 DNA follows: TGTGCCAGCAGCTATAGGGCTAGCGGGGTTCAGAGGGGTGAGCAGTTCTTC.

The rearrangement uses TRBV7-2 and TRBJ1-4; D remains unclear. Per the germline V gene, CDR1 is SGHTA and CDR2 is FQGNSA. The length of the CDR3 is 15 residues. V was trimmed by 1 base and J by 5 bases, leaving 11 bases between them. In DNA, the CDR3 is TGTGCCAGCAGCTTAGGTTCAGCGGGGAATGAAAAACTGTTTTTT. It yields the protein CASSLGSAGNEKLFF.

This clone was found once. The chain couples TRBV19 to TRBJ2-3; TRBD2 agrees at 8 bases. This CDR3 is built from 15 residues. Germline CDR1 and CDR2: LNHDA and SQIVND (reference sequence). V gave up 8 bases and J gave up 6 bases; unmatched junction bases: 13. CDR3 protein: CASSGGGPGWDTQYF. The CDR3 region has the DNA TGTGCCAGTTCTGGCGGGGGGCCGGGGTGGGATACGCAGTATTTT.

The V gene is TRBV12-5, the J gene TRBJ2-1, with 8 bases that match TRBD2. Germline values: CDR1 LGHNT, CDR2 FRNRAP. There are 20 residues in the CDR3. V gave up 0 bases and J gave up 5 bases; unmatched junction bases: 18. The CDR3 spells CASGLVLSTLAGPLHNEQFF. The CDR3 DNA reads as TGTGCTAGTGGTTTGGTACTGTCAACTCTAGCGGGCCCTCTCCACAATGAGCAGTTCTTC.